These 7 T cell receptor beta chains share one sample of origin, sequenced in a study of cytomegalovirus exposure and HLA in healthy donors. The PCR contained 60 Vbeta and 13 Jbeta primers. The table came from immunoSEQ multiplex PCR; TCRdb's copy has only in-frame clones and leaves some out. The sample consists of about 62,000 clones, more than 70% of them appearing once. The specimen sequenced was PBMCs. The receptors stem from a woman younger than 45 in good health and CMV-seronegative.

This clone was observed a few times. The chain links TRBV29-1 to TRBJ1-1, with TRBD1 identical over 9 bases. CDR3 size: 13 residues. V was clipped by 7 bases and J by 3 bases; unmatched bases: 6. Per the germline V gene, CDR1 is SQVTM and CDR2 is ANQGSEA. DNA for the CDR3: TGCAGCGCCCGGGACAGGGAGTACACTGAAGCTTTCTTT. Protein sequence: CSARDREYTEAFF.

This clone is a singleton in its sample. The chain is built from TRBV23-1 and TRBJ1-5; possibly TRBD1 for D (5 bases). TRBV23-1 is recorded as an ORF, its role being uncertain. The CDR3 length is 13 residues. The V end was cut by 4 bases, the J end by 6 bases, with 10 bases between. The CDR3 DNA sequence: TGCGCCAGCAGTCTGGGGGGGACTCAGCCCCAGCATTTT. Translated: CASSLGGTQPQHF.

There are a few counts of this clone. The CDR3 region has the DNA TGCGCCAGCAGCTTGGACGGGACAGGGATGGAAAAACTGTTTTTT. It encodes CASSLDGTGMEKLFF. The chain couples TRBV5-1 to TRBJ1-4; 9 bases are shared with TRBD1. Germline CDR1 is SGHRS and CDR2 is YFSETQ. The ends lost 0 bases at V and 8 bases at J; junction bases unmatched: 5. The CDR3 extends over 15 amino acids.

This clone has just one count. The CDR3 DNA follows: TGTGCCAGCAGCCAAGCCGAAAGGGGTGAAGCTTTCTTT. It codes for CASSQAERGEAFF. V usage is TRBV14 and J usage is TRBJ1-1, with D possibly TRBD1 on 5 matching bases. Trimming pared 1 base from V and 7 bases from J, leaving 10 bases between. Germline CDR1 is SGHDN and CDR2 is FVKESK. The CDR3 is 13 residues long.

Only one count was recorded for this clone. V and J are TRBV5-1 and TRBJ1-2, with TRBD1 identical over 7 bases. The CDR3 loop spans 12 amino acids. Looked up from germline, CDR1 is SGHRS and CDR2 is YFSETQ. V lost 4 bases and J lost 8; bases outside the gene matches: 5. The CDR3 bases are TGCGCCAGCAGCCCAGGGGGGAGAGGCTACACCTTC. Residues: CASSPGGRGYTF.

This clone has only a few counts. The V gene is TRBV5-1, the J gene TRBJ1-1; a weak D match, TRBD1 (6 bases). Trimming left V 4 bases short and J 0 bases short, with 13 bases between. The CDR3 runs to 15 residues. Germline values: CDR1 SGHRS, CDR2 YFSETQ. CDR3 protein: CASSPQGTVNTEAFF. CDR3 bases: TGCGCCAGCAGCCCCCAGGGGACCGTGAACACTGAAGCTTTCTTT.

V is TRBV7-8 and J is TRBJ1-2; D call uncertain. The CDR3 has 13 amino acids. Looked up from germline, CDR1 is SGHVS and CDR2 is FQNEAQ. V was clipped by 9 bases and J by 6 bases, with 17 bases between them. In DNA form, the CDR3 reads TGTGCCAGTCTAACGCCGGGAGGTCATGGCTACACCTTC. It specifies CASLTPGGHGYTF.